The 8 T cell receptor beta chains below all came from one sample that was sequenced in a study of blood T cell repertoires in COVID-19. Repertoires were generated with immunoSEQ multiplex PCR, while TCRdb's copy carries only in-frame clones and drops some. This sample yields 310,000 or so clones, of which roughly 87% are seen a single time; roughly 8.9% belongs to the top ten. The sequenced material came from peripheral blood. These receptors were taken from a young man with COVID-19, enrolled during active disease.

The J gene is TRBJ1-2, the V gene TRBV27; possible D gene TRBD1, 5 bases. The V gene lost 6 bases and the J gene lost 4 bases, with 15 bases spanning the gap. The CDR3 length is 14 residues. CDR1 and CDR2 from the germline V gene are MNHEY and SMNVEV (reference sequence). This CDR3 reads CASSESPGSYGYTF. CDR3 nucleotides: TGTGCCAGCAGCGAAAGCCCAGGGTCCTATGGCTACACCTTC.

This sequence joins TRBV5-1 and TRBJ2-7; TRBD2 matches 7 bases. V dropped 6 bases and J dropped 2; count of bases not matched to a gene: 8. The CDR3 is made up of 14 amino acids. Germline CDR1 is SGHRS and CDR2 is YFSETQ. This CDR3 reads CASKGSSGAYEQYF. Here the CDR3 DNA reads TGCGCCAGCAAGGGGTCTAGCGGAGCCTACGAGCAGTACTTC.

The J gene is TRBJ2-3, the V gene TRBV2; the match to TRBD2 covers 7 bases. The CDR3 runs 15 residues. Germline CDR1 is SNHLY and CDR2 is FYNNEI. J gave up 4 bases and V 1 base, and 5 bases lay outside the gene matches. CDR3 sequence: CASSEGAGESDTQYF. Here the CDR3 DNA reads TGTGCCAGCAGTGAAGGGGCGGGAGAGTCAGATACGCAGTATTTT.

V is TRBV7-2 and J is TRBJ1-5; the match to TRBD1 covers 11 bases. The V gene's germline CDR1 is SGHTA and CDR2 FQGNSA. The CDR3 consists of 14 residues. V was clipped by 5 bases and J by 6 bases; unmatched bases: 3. CDR3 bases: TGTGCCAGCAGCCCGGACAGGGGGCCTCAGCCCCAGCATTTT. This gives the protein CASSPDRGPQPQHF.

The genes are TRBV5-5 and TRBJ1-4; TRBD1 is a possible D gene (6 bases). In germline, CDR1 is SGHKS, CDR2 YYEKEE (reference sequence). Deletions cut 6 bases from V and 8 bases from J, with 17 bases between. The CDR3 length is 14 residues. The chain's CDR3 is CASNLGRGMEKLFF. The CDR3 coding sequence is TGTGCCAGCAACTTAGGCAGGGGTATGGAAAAACTGTTTTTT.

J is TRBJ1-5 and V is TRBV2, with 7 bases lining up with TRBD1. J was trimmed by 0 bases and V by 3 bases; bases with no gene match: 8. CDR1 is SNHLY and CDR2 is FYNNEI in the germline V gene. CDR3 size: 17 residues. Here the CDR3 reads CASSETGYRLSNQPQHF. As DNA, the CDR3 is TGTGCCAGCAGTGAGACAGGGTACCGTCTTAGCAATCAGCCCCAGCATTTT.

V usage is TRBV4-1 and J usage is TRBJ2-3, with 7 bases fitting TRBD2. Per the germline V gene, CDR1 is MGHRA and CDR2 is YSYEKL. This CDR3 spans 17 amino acids. V lost 0 bases, J lost 1 base, and 7 bases stayed unmatched. CDR3 sequence reads: CASSQDLGGGGTDTQYF. For the CDR3, the DNA is TGCGCCAGCAGCCAAGATCTGGGCGGGGGAGGCACAGATACGCAGTATTTT.

The J gene is TRBJ1-6, the V gene TRBV9; D is possibly TRBD1 (6 bases). V was shortened by 3 bases and J by 6 bases, with 16 bases between the two germline ends. Germline V CDR1 and CDR2: SGDLS, YYNGEE. The CDR3 extends over 16 amino acids. CDR3 DNA: TGTGCCAGCAGCGCCCCGGCAGGGGCTGGTAATTCACCCCTCCACTTT. Protein product: CASSAPAGAGNSPLHF.